This entry concerns a single T cell receptor (beta chain). The antigen is not known. These data are taken from a study of T cell repertoires in cytomegalovirus infection. TCRdb passed the reads through MiXCR, listing each CDR3 protein once. The repertoire holds 35,000 to 55,000 distinct CDR3 sequences, with approximately 19% as singletons. The V end was cut by 10 bases, the J end by 4 bases, with 13 bases between. In germline, CDR1 is SGHNT, CDR2 YENEEA. The length of the CDR3 is 12 residues. The input for sequencing was CD8+ T cells from cultured PBMCs, taken from culture after CMV antigen stimulation. The source of this sequence is a human donor in good health (CMV status not recorded). Some clones in this sample may be carry-over from other donors' samples. V usage is TRBV11-3 and J usage is TRBJ1-2; no clear D gene. The CDR3 is CATSGRSYGYTF. CDR3 sequence (DNA): TGTGCCACCTCGGGTCGATCCTATGGCTACACCTTC.